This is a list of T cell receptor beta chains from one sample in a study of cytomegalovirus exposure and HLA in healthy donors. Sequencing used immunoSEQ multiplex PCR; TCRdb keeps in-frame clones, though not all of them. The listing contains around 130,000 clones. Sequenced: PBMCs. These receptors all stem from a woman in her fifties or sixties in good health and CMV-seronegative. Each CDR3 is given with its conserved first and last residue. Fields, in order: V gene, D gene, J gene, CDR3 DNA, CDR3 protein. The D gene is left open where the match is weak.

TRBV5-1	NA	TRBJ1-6	TGCGCCAGCAGCTTGGAAGGCAGGGAAAATTCACCCCTCCACTTT	CASSLEGRENSPLHF
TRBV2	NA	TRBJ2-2	TGTGCCAGCATTTTAGATATGAACACCGGGGAGCTGTTTTTT	CASILDMNTGELFF
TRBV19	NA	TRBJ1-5	TGTGCCAGTAGTATTGGGCAGGGGTTGTTTAGCAATCAGCCCCAGCATTTT	CASSIGQGLFSNQPQHF
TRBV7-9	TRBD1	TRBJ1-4	TGTGCCAGCAGCCTTAGACAGGGGGCGAATGAAAAACTGTTTTTT	CASSLRQGANEKLFF
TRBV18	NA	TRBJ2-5	TGTGCCAGCTCACCACTTCCAGGGGTATTGGAGACCCAGTACTTC	CASSPLPGVLETQYF
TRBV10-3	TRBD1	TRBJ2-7	TGTGCCATCAGTGTGGACAGGACCTACGAGCAGTACTTC	CAISVDRTYEQYF
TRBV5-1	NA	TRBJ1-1	TGCGCCAGCAGCTCATCCGGGACACGGTCTGAAGCTTTCTTT	CASSSSGTRSEAFF
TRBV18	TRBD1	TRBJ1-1	TGTGCCAGCTCACCTTGGGACAGTGAAGCTTTCTTT	CASSPWDSEAFF
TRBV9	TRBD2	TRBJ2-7	TGTGCCAGCAGCGTAGATTCTAGCGGGAGTACCTACGAGCAGTACTTC	CASSVDSSGSTYEQYF
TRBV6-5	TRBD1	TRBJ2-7	TGTGCCAGCAGTTACTCGGGACAGGGAGCCTACGAGCAGTACTTC	CASSYSGQGAYEQYF
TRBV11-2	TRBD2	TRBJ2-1	TGTGCCAGCAGCTTAGTGGTAGCGGGGAAGAGCTCCTACAATGAGCAGTTCTTC	CASSLVVAGKSSYNEQFF
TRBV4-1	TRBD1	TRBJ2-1	TGCGCCAGCAGCCAAGCGGGACAGATAAGCTACAATGAGCAGTTCTTC	CASSQAGQISYNEQFF
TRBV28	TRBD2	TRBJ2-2	TGTGCCAGCCGACTAGCGGGTGCCGGGGAGCTGTTTTTT	CASRLAGAGELFF
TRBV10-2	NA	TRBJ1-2	TGCGCCAGCATTCCGGGACCGGGGGACTATGGCTACACCTTC	CASIPGPGDYGYTF
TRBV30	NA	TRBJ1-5	TGTGCCGGAGCATACTACAGGGGCAATCAGCCCCAGCATTTT	CAGAYYRGNQPQHF
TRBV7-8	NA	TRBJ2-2	TGTGCCAGCAGCTTAGTTCGGCAGACTACGAACACCGGGGAGCTGTTTTTT	CASSLVRQTTNTGELFF
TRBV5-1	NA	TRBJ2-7	TGCGCCAGCAGCTTGGACAGCCACTCCTACGAGCAGTACTTC	CASSLDSHSYEQYF
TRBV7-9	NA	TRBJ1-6	TGTGCCAGCAGCGTCAGGGTTTCCTATAATTCACCCCTCCACTTT	CASSVRVSYNSPLHF
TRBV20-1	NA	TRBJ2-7	TGCAGTGCTACTACAGGCTACGAGCAGTACTTC	CSATTGYEQYF
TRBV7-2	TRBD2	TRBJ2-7	TGTGCCAGCAGCCCCCGGACTAGCGGGAACCACGAGCAGTACTTC	CASSPRTSGNHEQYF
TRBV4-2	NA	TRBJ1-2	TGTGCCAGCAGCGGGGGCAACTATGGCTACACCTTC	CASSGGNYGYTF
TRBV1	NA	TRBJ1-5	TGCACCAGCAGCCAAGGGAGAAGAAACCGGGACAGGGAAGACAGGCAGCCCCAGCATTTT	CTSSQGRRNRDREDRQPQHF
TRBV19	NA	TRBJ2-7	TGTGCCAGTAGTAGTGTGTCAGGGAACGAGCAGTACTTC	CASSSVSGNEQYF
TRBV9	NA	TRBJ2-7	TGTGCCAGCAGCGTAGGACCAGAGGCCTACGAGCAGTACTTC	CASSVGPEAYEQYF
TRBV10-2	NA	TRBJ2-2	TGCGCCAGCAGTGAAACAACCGGGGAGCTGTTTTTT	CASSETTGELFF
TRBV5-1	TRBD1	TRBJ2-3	TGCGCCAGCAGCTTCAGACAGGGGCCAGATACGCAGTATTTT	CASSFRQGPDTQYF
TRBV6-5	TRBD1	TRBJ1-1	TGTGCCAGCAGCCGGAATCGGGACAGGGGGTCTGAAGCTTTCTTT	CASSRNRDRGSEAFF
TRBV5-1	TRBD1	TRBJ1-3	TGCGCCAGCAGCTCAGGGGGCGCGGAGGGAAACACCATATATTTT	CASSSGGAEGNTIYF
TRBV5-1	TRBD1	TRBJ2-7	TGCGCCAGCAGCCTGACAGGGAAGTACGAGCAGTACTTC	CASSLTGKYEQYF
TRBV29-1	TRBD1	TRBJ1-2	TGCAGCGTAAAAAACCGGGACAGGGTCTATGGCTACACCTTC	CSVKNRDRVYGYTF
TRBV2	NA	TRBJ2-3	TGTGCCAGCAGTGCCACAGGGTTAAGCAATCAGCCCCAGTATTTT	CASSATGLSNQPQYF
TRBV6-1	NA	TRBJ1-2	TGTGCCAGCAGGACAGCTACTAACTATGGCTACACCTTC	CASRTATNYGYTF
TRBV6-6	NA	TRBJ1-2	TGTGCCAGCAGTGCTAACCAGGGAACTAACTATGGCTACACCTTC	CASSANQGTNYGYTF
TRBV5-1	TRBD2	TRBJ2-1	TGCGCCAGCAGCCCAACCTCCGGGGGGGCGATGTACAATGAGCAGTTCTTC	CASSPTSGGAMYNEQFF
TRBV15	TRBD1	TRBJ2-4	TGTGCCACCAGCAACCGGGACAGGGAGGCCAAAAACATTCAGTACTTC	CATSNRDREAKNIQYF
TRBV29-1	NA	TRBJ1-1	TGCAGCGTTGAAGCGATACAGAACACTGAAGCTTTCTTT	CSVEAIQNTEAFF
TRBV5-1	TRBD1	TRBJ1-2	TGCGCCAGCAGCTTGAGTCCCGGGACAGGGATCTATGGCTACACCTTC	CASSLSPGTGIYGYTF
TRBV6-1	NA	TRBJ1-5	TGTGCCAGCAGTCATAGTCCCCAGCATTTT	CASSHSPQHF
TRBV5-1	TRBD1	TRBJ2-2	TGCGCCAGCAGCACATTAGACAGGGGCACCGGGGAGCTGTTTTTT	CASSTLDRGTGELFF
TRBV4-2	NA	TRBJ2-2	TGTGCCAGCAGCCAAGGCCCCACAGAATCTAACACCGGGGAGCTGTTTTTT	CASSQGPTESNTGELFF
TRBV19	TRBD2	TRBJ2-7	TGTGCCAGTAGTCTTGACACTGGGACTAGCGGGAGCTACGAGCAGTACTTC	CASSLDTGTSGSYEQYF
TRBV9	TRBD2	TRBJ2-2	TGTGCCAGCAGCGCGGGGGGGGAGTGGGTCACCGGGGAGCTGTTTTTT	CASSAGGEWVTGELFF
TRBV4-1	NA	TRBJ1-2	TGCGCCAGCAGCCAAGTCCCTCGGCAGGGGTATGGCTACACCTTC	CASSQVPRQGYGYTF
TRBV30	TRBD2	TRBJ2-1	TGTGCCTGGAGGAAGCCCAACCCGGGACTAGCGGGGGGGCTGAGCTATGAGCAGTTCTTC	CAWRKPNPGLAGGLSYEQFF
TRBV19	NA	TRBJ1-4	TGTGCCAGTACCAAGGGGCAGACGGATGAAAAACTGTTTTTT	CASTKGQTDEKLFF
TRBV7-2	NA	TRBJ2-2	TGTGCCAGCAGCTCTGACAGGACGAACACCGGGGAGCTGTTTTTT	CASSSDRTNTGELFF
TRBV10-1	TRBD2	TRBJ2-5	TGCGCCAGCAGTCCGGGACTAGCGGGCCAAGAGACCCAGTACTTC	CASSPGLAGQETQYF
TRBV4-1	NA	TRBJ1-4	TGCGCCAGCAGCCAAGCCCGGGGGGCCATTAATGAAAAACTGTTTTTT	CASSQARGAINEKLFF
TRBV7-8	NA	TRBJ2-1	TGTGCCAGCAGCTCAAGTGGGGCGGGGTCGTACAATGAGCAGTTCTTC	CASSSSGAGSYNEQFF